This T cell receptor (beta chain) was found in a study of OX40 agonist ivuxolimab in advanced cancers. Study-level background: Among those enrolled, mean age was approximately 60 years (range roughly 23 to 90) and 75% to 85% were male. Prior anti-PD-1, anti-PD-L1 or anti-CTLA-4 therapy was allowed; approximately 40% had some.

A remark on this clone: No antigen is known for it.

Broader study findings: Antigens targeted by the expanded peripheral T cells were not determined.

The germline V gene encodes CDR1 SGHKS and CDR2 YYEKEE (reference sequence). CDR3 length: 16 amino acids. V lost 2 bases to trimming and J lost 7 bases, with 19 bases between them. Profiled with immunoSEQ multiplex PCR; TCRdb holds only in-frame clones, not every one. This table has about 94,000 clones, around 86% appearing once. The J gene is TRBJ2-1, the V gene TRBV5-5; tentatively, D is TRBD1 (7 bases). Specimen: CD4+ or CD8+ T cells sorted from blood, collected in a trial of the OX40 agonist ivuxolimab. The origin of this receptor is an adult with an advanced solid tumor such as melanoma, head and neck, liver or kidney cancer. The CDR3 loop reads CASSLSLGAGGNEQFF. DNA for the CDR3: TGTGCCAGCAGCTTAAGTTTAGGGGCAGGGGGGAATGAGCAGTTCTTC.